This T cell receptor (beta chain) was documented in a study of blood T cells in healthy people across ages. This clonotype came up many times. Combining a sample-barcoded 5' primer with a J-beta primer mix, a second PCR ran for roughly 6 to 12 cycles. One entry per CDR3 protein, called by TCRdb with MiXCR from the 5' RACE reads. Among more than 1.4 million distinct CDR3 sequences listed, approximately 42% were seen once. The clonotype originates from a woman under 30 in good health. Material for sequencing was blood.

The CDR3 is CSVGALYEQYF. CDR3 bases: TGCAGCGTCGGGGCCTTATACGAGCAGTACTTC. V usage is TRBV29-1 and J usage is TRBJ2-7; D possibly uses TRBD1 or TRBD2 (5 bases each). CDR3 length: 11 amino acids. CDR1 and CDR2 from the germline V gene are SQVTM and ANQGSEA. V was pared by 6 bases and J by 4 bases, with 10 bases between.